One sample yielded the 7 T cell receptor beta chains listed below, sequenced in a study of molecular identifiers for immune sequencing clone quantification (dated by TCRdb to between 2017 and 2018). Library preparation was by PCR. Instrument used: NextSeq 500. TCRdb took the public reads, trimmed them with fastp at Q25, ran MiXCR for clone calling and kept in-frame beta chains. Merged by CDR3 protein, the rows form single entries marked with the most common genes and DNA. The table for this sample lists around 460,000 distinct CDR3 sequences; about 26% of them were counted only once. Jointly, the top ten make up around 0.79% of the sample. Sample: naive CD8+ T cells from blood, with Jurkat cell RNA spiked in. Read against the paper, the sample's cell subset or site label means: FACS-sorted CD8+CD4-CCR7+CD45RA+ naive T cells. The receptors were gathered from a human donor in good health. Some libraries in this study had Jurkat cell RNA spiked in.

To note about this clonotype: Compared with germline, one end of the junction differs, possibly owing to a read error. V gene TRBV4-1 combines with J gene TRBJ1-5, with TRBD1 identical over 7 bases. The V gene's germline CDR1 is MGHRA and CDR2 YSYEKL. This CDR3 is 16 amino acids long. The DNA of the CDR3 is TGCCCCAGCAGCCAAACGACAGGGATGGGCAATCAGCCCCAGCATTTT. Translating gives CPSSQTTGMGNQPQHF.

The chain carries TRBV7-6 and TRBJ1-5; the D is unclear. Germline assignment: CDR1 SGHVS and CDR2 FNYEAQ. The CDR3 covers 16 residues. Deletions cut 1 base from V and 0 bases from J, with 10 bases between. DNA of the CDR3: TGTGCCAGCAGCTTAGAGGTGTCCGATAGCAATCAGCCCCAGCATTTT. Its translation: CASSLEVSDSNQPQHF. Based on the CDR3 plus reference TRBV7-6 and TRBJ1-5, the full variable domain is GAGVSQSPRYKVTKRGQDVALRCDPISGHVSLYWYRQALGQGPEFLTYFNYEAQQDKSGLPNDRFSAERPEGSISTLTIQRTEQRDSAMYRCASSLEVSDSNQPQHFGDGTRLSIL.

CDR3: CASSLLMAASTDTQYF. The DNA of the CDR3 is TGTGCCAGCAGTCTGCTGATGGCGGCTAGCACAGATACGCAGTATTTT. The chain employs TRBV28 and TRBJ2-3, with D uncertain. The CDR3 totals 16 residues. Germline assignment: CDR1 MDHEN and CDR2 SYDVKM. Trimming stripped 5 bases from V and 0 bases from J, with 15 bases between.

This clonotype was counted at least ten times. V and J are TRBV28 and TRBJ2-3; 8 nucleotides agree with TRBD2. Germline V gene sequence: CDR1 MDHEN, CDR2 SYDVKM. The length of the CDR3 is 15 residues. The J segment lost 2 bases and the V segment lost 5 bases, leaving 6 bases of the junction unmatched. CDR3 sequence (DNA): TGTGCCAGCAGTAGGACTAGCAGGACCACAGATACGCAGTATTTT. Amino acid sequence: CASSRTSRTTDTQYF.

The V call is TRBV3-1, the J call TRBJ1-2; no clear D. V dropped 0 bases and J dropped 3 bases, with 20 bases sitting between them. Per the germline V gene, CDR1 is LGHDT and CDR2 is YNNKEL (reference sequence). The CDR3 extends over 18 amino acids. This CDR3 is CASSQDSTEAADHYGYTF. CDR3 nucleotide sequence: TGTGCCAGCAGCCAAGACTCGACCGAGGCCGCCGACCACTATGGCTACACCTTC.

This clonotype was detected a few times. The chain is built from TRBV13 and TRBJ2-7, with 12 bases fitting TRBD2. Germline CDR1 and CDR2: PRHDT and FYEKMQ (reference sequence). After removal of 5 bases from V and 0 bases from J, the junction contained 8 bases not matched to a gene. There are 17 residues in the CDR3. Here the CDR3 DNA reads TGTGCCAGCAGCCAACTAGCGGGGGGCCTGAGCTCCTACGAGCAGTACTTC. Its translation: CASSQLAGGLSSYEQYF.

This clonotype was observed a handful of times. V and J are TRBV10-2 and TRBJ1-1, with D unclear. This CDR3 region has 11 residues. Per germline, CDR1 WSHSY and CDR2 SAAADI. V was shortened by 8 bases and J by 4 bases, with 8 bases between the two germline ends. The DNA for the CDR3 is TGCGCCAGCCTCCTTAGCACTGAAGCTTTCTTT. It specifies CASLLSTEAFF.